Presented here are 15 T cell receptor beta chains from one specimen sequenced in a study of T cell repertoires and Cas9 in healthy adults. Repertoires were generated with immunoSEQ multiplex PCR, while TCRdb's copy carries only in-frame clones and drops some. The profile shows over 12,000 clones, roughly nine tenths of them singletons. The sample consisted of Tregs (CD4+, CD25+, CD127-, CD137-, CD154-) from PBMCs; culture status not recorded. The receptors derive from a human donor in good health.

The CDR3 bases are TGTGCCAGCACTGGACAGGGCGATAGGGGCTACACCTTC. Translated: CASTGQGDRGYTF. This chain joins TRBV11-2 and TRBJ1-2; 8 bases match TRBD1. This CDR3 has 13 amino acids. CDR1 SGHAT and CDR2 FQNNGV come from the germline V gene. V lost 7 bases to trimming and J lost 8 bases; unmatched junction nucleotides: 9. Full variable domain (outside the CDR3, taken from reference TRBV11-2 and TRBJ1-2): EAGVAQSPRYKIIEKRQSVAFWCNPISGHATLYWYQQILGQGPKLLIQFQNNGVVDDSQLPKDRFSAERLKGVDSTLKIQPAKLEDSAVYLCASTGQGDRGYTFGSGTRLTVV.

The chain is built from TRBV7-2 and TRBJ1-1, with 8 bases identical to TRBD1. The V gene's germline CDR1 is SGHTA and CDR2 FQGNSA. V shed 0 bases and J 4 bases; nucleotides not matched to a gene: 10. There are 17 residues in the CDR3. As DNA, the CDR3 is TGTGCCAGCAGCTTAGCGGCAGGGGGCGCGATCGGCACTGAAGCTTTCTTT. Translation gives CASSLAAGGAIGTEAFF.

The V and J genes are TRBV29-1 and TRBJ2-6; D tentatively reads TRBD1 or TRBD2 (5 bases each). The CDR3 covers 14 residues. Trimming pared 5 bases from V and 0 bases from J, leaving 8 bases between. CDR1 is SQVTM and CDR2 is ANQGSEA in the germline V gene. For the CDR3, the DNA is TGCAGCGTTATGGGGGTCTCTGGGGCCAACGTCCTGACTTTC. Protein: CSVMGVSGANVLTF. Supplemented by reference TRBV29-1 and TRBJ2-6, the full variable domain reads SAVISQKPSRDICQRGTSLTIQCQVDSQVTMMFWYRQQPGQSLTLIATANQGSEATYESGFVIDKFPISRPNLTFSTLTVSNMSPEDSSIYLCSVMGVSGANVLTFGAGSRLTVL.

The CDR3: CASSFSAGVSYNEQFF. CDR3 bases: TGTGCCAGCAGCTTTTCGGCGGGAGTGTCCTACAATGAGCAGTTCTTC. The J gene is TRBJ2-1, the V gene TRBV7-9, with 7 bases lining up with TRBD2. The CDR3 extends over 16 amino acids. The germline V gene encodes CDR1 SEHNR and CDR2 FQNEAQ (reference sequence). Trimming removed 3 bases from V and 1 base from J; junction bases left unmatched: 6. The full variable domain, its missing parts supplied by reference TRBV7-9 and TRBJ2-1, is DTGVSQNPRHKITKRGQNVTFRCDPISEHNRLYWYRQTLGQGPEFLTYFQNEAQLEKSRLLSDRFSAERPKGSFSTLEIQRTEQGDSAMYLCASSFSAGVSYNEQFFGPGTRLTVL.

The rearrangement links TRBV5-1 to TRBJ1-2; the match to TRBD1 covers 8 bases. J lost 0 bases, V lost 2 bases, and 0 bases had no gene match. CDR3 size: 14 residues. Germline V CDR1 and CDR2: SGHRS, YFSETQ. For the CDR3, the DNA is TGCGCCAGCAGCTTACAGGGGGCTAACTATGGCTACACCTTC. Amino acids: CASSLQGANYGYTF.

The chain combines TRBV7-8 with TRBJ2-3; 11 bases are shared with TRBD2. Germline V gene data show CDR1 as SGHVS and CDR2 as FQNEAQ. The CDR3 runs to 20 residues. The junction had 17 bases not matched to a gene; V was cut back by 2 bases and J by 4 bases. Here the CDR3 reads CASSLFVLLAGGLGPDTQYF. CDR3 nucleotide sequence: TGTGCCAGCAGCTTATTCGTCCTGCTAGCGGGGGGCCTGGGTCCAGATACGCAGTATTTT.

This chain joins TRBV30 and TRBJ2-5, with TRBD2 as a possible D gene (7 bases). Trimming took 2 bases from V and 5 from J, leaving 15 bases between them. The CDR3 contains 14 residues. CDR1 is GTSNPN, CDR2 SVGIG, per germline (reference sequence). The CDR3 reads CAWSWGGASETQYF. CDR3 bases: TGTGCCTGGAGTTGGGGGGGGGCTTCGGAGACCCAGTACTTC.

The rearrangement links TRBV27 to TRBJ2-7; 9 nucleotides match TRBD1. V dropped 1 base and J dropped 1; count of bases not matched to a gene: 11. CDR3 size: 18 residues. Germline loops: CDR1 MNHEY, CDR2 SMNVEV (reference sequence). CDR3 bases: TGTGCCAGCAGTTTATGGGGGACAGGGATTCAGGGGTCCTACGAGCAGTACTTC. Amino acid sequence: CASSLWGTGIQGSYEQYF.

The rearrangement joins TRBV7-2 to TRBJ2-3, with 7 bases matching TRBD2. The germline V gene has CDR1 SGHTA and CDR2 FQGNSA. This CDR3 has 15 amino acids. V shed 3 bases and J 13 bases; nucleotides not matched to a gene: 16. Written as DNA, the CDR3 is TGTGCCAGCAGCTTCTCGGATCTAGCGGTAGTTAGAAAGTATTTT. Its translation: CASSFSDLAVVRKYF.

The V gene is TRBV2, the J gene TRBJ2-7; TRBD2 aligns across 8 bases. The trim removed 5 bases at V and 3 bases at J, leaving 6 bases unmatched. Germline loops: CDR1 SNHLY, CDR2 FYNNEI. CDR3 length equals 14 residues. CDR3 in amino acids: CASSQVLAVYEQYV. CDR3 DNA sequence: TGTGCCAGCAGTCAAGTACTAGCGGTCTACGAGCAGTACGTC.

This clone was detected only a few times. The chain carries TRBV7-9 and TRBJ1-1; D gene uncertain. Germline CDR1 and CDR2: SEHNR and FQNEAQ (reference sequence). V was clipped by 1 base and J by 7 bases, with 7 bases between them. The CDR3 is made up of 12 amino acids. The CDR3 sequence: CASSLVGFEAFF. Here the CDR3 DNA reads TGTGCCAGCAGCTTAGTGGGGTTTGAAGCTTTCTTT.

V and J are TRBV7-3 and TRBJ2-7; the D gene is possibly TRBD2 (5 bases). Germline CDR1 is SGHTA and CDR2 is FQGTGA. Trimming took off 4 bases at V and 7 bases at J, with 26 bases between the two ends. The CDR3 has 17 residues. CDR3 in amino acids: CASSSYPPPKNTGEQYV. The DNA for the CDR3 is TGTGCCAGCAGCTCCTATCCTCCACCCAAGAACACGGGAGAGCAGTACGTC.

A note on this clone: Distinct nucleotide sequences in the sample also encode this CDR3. CDR3 amino acids: CASSRDRWNTEAFF. As DNA, the CDR3 is TGTGCCAGTAGCCGGGACAGGTGGAACACTGAAGCTTTCTTT. The gene calls are TRBV7-9 and TRBJ1-1; 8 positions match TRBD1. The CDR3 is made up of 14 amino acids. V lost 9 bases and J lost 1; bases outside the gene matches: 7. The germline CDR1 and CDR2 sequences are SEHNR and FQNEAQ (reference sequence). Using reference TRBV7-9 and TRBJ1-1 for the parts outside the CDR3, the full variable domain is DTGVSQNPRHKITKRGQNVTFRCDPISEHNRLYWYRQTLGQGPEFLTYFQNEAQLEKSRLLSDRFSAERPKGSFSTLEIQRTEQGDSAMYLCASSRDRWNTEAFFGQGTRLTVV.

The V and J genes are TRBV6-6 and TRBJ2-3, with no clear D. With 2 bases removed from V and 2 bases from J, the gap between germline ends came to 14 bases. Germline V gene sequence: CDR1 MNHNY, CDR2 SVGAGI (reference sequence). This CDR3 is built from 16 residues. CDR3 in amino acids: CASSYPSISHTDTQYF. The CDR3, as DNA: TGTGCCAGCAGTTACCCTTCCATATCGCACACAGATACGCAGTATTTT.

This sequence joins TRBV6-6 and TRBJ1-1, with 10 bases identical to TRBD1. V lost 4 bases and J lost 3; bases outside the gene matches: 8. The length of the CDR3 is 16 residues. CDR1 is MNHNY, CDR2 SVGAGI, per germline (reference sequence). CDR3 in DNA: TGTGCCAGCAGTTCCGGGACAGGGGTGGTGGACACTGAAGCTTTCTTT. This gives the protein CASSSGTGVVDTEAFF.